Below, 10 T cell receptor beta chains from the same sample are listed, as sequenced in a study of blood T cell repertoires in COVID-19. Only in-frame clones appear in the TCRdb table, and some are missing; sequencing was by immunoSEQ multiplex PCR. The sample lists around 450,000 clones, roughly 89% occurring once. The sequencing input was peripheral blood. The receptor source for this set is a woman aged 25 to 39 with acute or convalescent COVID-19.

This clone was detected only a few times. Other DNA sequences in the sample encode the same CDR3. The chain couples TRBV5-4 to TRBJ2-1, with 11 bases identical to TRBD2. The germline gives CDR1 SGHNT, CDR2 YYREEE (reference sequence). The ends lost 4 bases at V and 7 bases at J; junction bases unmatched: 7. The length of the CDR3 is 15 residues. The CDR3, as DNA: TGTGCCAGCAGCCTGGATAGCGGGGGGGGTAATGAGCAGTTCTTC. Amino acids: CASSLDSGGGNEQFF. The whole variable domain, remainder taken from reference TRBV5-4 and TRBJ2-1, is ETGVTQSPTHLIKTRGQQVTLRCSSQSGHNTVSWYQQALGQGPQFIFQYYREEENGRGNFPPRFSGLQFPNYSSELNVNALELDDSALYLCASSLDSGGGNEQFFGPGTRLTVL.

The chain joins TRBV9 to TRBJ1-1; D unclear. Germline V gene lookup returns CDR1 SGDLS and CDR2 YYNGEE. The CDR3 runs to 13 residues. Between the trimmed V and J ends, which lost 0 bases and 3 bases, there was a span of 6 bases. The DNA for the CDR3 is TGTGCCAGCAGCGTAGCGCAGTACACTGAAGCTTTCTTT. As protein: CASSVAQYTEAFF.

V gene TRBV2 combines with J gene TRBJ2-5; possibly TRBD1 for D (5 bases). CDR1 SNHLY and CDR2 FYNNEI come from the germline V gene. CDR3 size: 13 residues. The germline V and J ends were trimmed by 6 bases and 2 bases, with 10 bases remaining between them. The CDR3 loop reads CASRKTVQETQYF. The DNA of the CDR3 is TGTGCCAGCAGAAAGACAGTACAAGAGACCCAGTACTTC.

The chain carries TRBV19 and TRBJ1-2, with 10 bases lining up with TRBD1. The CDR3 is 16 amino acids. Germline CDR1 and CDR2: LNHDA and SQIVND (reference sequence). J was trimmed by 5 bases and V by 9 bases; bases with no gene match: 15. The CDR3 DNA reads as TGTGCCAGCGCACTAGCGTTTTCGGACAGGGGGTATGGCTACACCTTC. As protein: CASALAFSDRGYGYTF.

The rearrangement joins TRBV7-9 to TRBJ2-5; tentative D call: TRBD1 (5 bases). The CDR3 loop spans 14 amino acids. V lost 5 bases and J lost 3, with 13 bases in between. CDR1 SEHNR and CDR2 FQNEAQ come from the germline V gene (reference sequence). CDR3 region: CASSPKGAEETQYF. The CDR3 DNA sequence: TGTGCCAGCAGCCCAAAAGGGGCGGAAGAGACCCAGTACTTC.

This rearrangement joins TRBV27 to TRBJ2-7; TRBD1 aligns across 7 bases. The germline V gene has CDR1 MNHEY and CDR2 SMNVEV (reference sequence). The CDR3 runs 16 residues. Losses at the gene ends were 4 bases for V and 0 bases for J; bases not matched to a gene: 9. CDR3 loop: CASSSPTGESSYEQYF. The CDR3 nucleotides are TGTGCCAGCAGTTCGCCCACAGGGGAAAGCTCCTACGAGCAGTACTTC.

This rearrangement joins TRBV6-5 to TRBJ2-3; TRBD1 matches at 8 bases. CDR3 length: 15 residues. Germline-derived CDR1 and CDR2 are MNHEY and SVGAGI. V gave up 4 bases and J gave up 1 base; unmatched junction bases: 4. The DNA for the CDR3 is TGTGCCAGCAGTTTGGACAGGGAAGGCACAGATACGCAGTATTTT. It codes for CASSLDREGTDTQYF.

The gene calls are TRBV9 and TRBJ2-3; D gene unclear. The germline V gene encodes CDR1 SGDLS and CDR2 YYNGEE. Between the trimmed V and J ends, which lost 0 bases and 12 bases, there was a span of 14 bases. This CDR3 has 13 residues. CDR3 residues: CASSVDLERTQYF. Here the CDR3 DNA reads TGTGCCAGCAGCGTAGATCTAGAAAGAACACAGTATTTT.

The rearrangement joins TRBV13 to TRBJ2-5; perhaps TRBD1 as D (6 bases). The CDR3 totals 13 residues. The V gene's germline CDR1 is PRHDT and CDR2 FYEKMQ (reference sequence). Trimming left V 5 bases short and J 5 bases short, with 12 bases between. CDR3 sequence (DNA): TGTGCCAGCAGCCCACAGGGATCGGAGACCCAGTACTTC. Translated, it gives CASSPQGSETQYF.

The chain combines TRBV4-1 with TRBJ2-2, with unresolved D. The V gene lost 0 bases and the J gene lost 5 bases, with 13 bases spanning the gap. Germline values: CDR1 MGHRA, CDR2 YSYEKL. CDR3 length equals 16 residues. CDR3 region: CASSQEHRVRTGELFF. The CDR3 DNA reads as TGCGCCAGCAGCCAAGAACATCGTGTGAGGACCGGGGAGCTGTTTTTT.